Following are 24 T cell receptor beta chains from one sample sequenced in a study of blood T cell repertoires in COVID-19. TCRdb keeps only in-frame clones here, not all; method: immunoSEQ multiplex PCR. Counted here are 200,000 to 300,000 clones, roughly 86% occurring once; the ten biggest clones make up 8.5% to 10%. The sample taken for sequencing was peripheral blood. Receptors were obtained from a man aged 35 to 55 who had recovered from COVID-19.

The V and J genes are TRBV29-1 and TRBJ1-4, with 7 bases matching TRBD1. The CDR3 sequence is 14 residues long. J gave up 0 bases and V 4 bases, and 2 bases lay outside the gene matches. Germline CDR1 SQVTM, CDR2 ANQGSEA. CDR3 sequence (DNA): TGCAGCGTTGTAGGGGGCCCAACTAATGAAAAACTGTTTTTT. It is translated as CSVVGGPTNEKLFF.

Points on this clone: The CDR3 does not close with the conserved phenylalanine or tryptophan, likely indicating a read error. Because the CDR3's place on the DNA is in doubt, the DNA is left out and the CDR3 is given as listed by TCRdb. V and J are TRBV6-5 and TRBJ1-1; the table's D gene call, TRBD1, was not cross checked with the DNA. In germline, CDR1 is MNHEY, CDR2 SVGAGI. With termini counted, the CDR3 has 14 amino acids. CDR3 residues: CASSYQPGGGAVLK.

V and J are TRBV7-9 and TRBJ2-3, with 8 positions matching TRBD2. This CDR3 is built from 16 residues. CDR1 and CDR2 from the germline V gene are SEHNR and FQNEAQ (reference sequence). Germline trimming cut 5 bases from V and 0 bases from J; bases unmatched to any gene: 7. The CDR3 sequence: CASSPGGTLSTDTQYF. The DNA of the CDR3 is TGTGCCAGCAGCCCGGGAGGGACACTGAGCACAGATACGCAGTATTTT.

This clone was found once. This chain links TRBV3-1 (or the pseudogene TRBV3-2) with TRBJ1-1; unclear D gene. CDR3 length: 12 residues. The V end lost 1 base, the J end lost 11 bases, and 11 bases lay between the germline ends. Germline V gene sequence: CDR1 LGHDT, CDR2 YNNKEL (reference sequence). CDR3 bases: TGTGCCAGCAGCCAAGTAGGCCGGAGCGCTTTCTTT. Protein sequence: CASSQVGRSAFF.

The DNA of the CDR3 is TGTGCCAGCAGTTCCTGGGGCAGCGGGAGCGACGAGCAGTACTTC. It yields the protein CASSSWGSGSDEQYF. The chain combines TRBV7-9 with TRBJ2-7, with TRBD2 matching over 8 bases. The V gene end was trimmed by 6 bases and the J gene end by 5 bases; junction bases not matched to a gene: 12. The CDR3 covers 15 residues. Germline V gene lookup returns CDR1 SEHNR and CDR2 FQNEAQ (reference sequence).

CDR3 protein: CASSPGSGLSYNEQFF. CDR3 coding DNA: TGTGCCAGCAGCCCCGGTAGCGGCCTCTCCTACAATGAGCAGTTCTTC. The chain employs TRBV11-2 and TRBJ2-1; TRBD2 might be the D (6 bases). V was clipped by 5 bases and J by 0 bases, with 14 bases between them. CDR3 size: 16 residues. Germline values: CDR1 SGHAT, CDR2 FQNNGV.

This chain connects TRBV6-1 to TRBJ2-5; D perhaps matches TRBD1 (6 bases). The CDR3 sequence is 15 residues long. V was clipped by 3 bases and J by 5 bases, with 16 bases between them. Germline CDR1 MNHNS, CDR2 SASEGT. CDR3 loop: CASSDRAARGETQYF. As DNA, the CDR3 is TGTGCCAGCAGTGACAGGGCCGCTAGGGGGGAGACCCAGTACTTC.

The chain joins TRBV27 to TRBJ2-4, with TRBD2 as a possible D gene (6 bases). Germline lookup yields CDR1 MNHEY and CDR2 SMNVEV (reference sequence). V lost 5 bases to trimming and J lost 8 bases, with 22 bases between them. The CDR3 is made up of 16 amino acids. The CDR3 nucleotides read TGTGCCAGCAGTCCCTCTGGGGCGGGGAGAGGGGACATTCAGTACTTC. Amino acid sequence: CASSPSGAGRGDIQYF.

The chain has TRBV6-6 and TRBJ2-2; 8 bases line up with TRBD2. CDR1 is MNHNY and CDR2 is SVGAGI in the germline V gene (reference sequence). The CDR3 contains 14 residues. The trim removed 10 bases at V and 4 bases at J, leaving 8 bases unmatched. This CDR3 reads CATGGTRPTGELFF. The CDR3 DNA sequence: TGTGCCACCGGCGGGACTAGACCCACCGGGGAGCTGTTTTTT.

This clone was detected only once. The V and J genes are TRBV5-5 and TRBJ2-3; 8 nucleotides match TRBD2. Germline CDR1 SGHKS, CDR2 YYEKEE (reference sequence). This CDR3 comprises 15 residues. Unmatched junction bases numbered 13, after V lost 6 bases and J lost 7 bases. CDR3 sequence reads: CASIPAVAGTYTQYF. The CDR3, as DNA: TGTGCCAGCATCCCCGCGGTAGCGGGGACGTATACGCAGTATTTT.

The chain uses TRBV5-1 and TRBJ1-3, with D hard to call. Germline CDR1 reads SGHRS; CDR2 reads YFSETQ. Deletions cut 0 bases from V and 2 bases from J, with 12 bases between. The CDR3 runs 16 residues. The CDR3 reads CASSLDPGVAGNTIYF. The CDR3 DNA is TGCGCCAGCAGCTTGGATCCGGGAGTCGCTGGAAACACCATATATTTT.

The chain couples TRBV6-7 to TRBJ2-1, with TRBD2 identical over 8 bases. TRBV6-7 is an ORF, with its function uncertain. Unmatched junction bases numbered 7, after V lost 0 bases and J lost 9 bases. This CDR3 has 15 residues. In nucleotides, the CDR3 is TGTGCCAGCAGTTACTCTACTAGCGGTTCGGCTGAGCAGTTCTTC. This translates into CASSYSTSGSAEQFF.

The CDR3 sequence is CAISESGLEYEQYF. CDR3 in DNA: TGTGCCATCAGTGAGTCGGGGCTTGAGTACGAGCAGTACTTC. V and J are TRBV10-3 and TRBJ2-7; weak D call: TRBD1 (5 bases). The V gene's germline CDR1 is ENHRY and CDR2 SYGVKD. This CDR3 is built from 14 residues. The germline V and J ends were trimmed by 0 bases and 4 bases, with 10 bases remaining between them.

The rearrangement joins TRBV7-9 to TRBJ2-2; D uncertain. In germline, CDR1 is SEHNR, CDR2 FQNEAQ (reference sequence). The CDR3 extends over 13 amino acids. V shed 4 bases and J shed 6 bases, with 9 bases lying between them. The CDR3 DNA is TGTGCCAGCAGCTCCCCTCTTTCCGGGGAGCTGTTTTTT. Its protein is CASSSPLSGELFF.

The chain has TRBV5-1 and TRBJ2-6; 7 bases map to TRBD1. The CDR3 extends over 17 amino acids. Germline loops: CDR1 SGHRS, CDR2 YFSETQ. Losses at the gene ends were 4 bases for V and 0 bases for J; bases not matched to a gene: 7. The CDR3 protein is CASSLPTGSSGANVLTF. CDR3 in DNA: TGCGCCAGCAGCCTCCCGACAGGGAGCTCTGGGGCCAACGTCCTGACTTTC. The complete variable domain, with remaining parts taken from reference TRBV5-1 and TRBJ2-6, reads KAGVTQTPRYLIKTRGQQVTLSCSPISGHRSVSWYQQTPGQGLQFLFEYFSETQRNKGNFPGRFSGRQFSNSRSEMNVSTLELGDSALYLCASSLPTGSSGANVLTFGAGSRLTVL.

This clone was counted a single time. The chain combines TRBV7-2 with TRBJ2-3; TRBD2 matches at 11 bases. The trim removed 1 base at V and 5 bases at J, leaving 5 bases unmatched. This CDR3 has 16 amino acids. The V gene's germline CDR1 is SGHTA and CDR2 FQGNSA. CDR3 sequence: CASSLGSGTSGDTQYF. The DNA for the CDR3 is TGTGCCAGCAGCTTAGGAAGCGGGACTAGCGGAGATACGCAGTATTTT.

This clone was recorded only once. CDR3 protein: CASSVGASASTDTQYF. CDR3 coding DNA: TGTGCCAGCAGCGTAGGGGCATCAGCTAGCACAGATACGCAGTATTTT. The chain has TRBV9 and TRBJ2-3; D is ambiguous. From germline, CDR1 is SGDLS and CDR2 YYNGEE. This CDR3 region has 16 residues. Trimming removed 0 bases at V and 0 bases at J, with 11 bases between.

DNA for the CDR3: TGTGCCAGCAGCTCCGTCAGTCTAGCGGGGAGCTCCTACGAGCAGTACTTC. Its protein is CASSSVSLAGSSYEQYF. V usage is TRBV5-4 and J usage is TRBJ2-7, with TRBD2 matching over 9 bases. CDR1 is SGHNT and CDR2 is YYREEE in the germline V gene (reference sequence). With V trimmed by 3 bases and J by 0 bases, 10 bases remained unmatched. The length of the CDR3 is 17 residues. The full variable domain, with the rest looked up from reference TRBV5-4 and TRBJ2-7, is ETGVTQSPTHLIKTRGQQVTLRCSSQSGHNTVSWYQQALGQGPQFIFQYYREEENGRGNFPPRFSGLQFPNYSSELNVNALELDDSALYLCASSSVSLAGSSYEQYFGPGTRLTVT.

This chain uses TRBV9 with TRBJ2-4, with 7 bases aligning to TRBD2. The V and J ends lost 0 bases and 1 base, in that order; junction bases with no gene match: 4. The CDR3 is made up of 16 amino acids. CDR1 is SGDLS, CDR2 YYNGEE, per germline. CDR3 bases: TGTGCCAGCAGCGTAGGAGATAGCGGGGCCAAAAACATTCAGTACTTC. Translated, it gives CASSVGDSGAKNIQYF.

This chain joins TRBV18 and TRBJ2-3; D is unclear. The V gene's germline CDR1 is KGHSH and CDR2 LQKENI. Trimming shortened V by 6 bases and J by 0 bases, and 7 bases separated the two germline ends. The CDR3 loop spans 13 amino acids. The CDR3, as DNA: TGTGCCAGCTCGTTCCTTAGCACAGATACGCAGTATTTT. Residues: CASSFLSTDTQYF.

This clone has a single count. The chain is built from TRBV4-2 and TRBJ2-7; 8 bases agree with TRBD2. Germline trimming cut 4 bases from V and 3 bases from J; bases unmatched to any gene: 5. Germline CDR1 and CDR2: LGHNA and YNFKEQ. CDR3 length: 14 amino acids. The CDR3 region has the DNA TGTGCCAGCAGCCTGAGAGCGGGAGTCTACGAGCAGTACTTC. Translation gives CASSLRAGVYEQYF.

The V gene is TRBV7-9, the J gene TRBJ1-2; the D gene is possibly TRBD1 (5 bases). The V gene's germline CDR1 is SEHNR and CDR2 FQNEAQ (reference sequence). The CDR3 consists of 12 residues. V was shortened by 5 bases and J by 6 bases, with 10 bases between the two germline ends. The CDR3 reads CASSAGGDGYTF. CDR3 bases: TGTGCCAGCAGCGCCGGAGGGGATGGCTACACCTTC.

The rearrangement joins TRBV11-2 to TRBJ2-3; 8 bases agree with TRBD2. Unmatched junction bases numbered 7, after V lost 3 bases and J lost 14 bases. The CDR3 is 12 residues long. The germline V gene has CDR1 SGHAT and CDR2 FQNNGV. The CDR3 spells CASSLGLGPGYF. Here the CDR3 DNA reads TGTGCCAGCAGCTTGGGACTAGGGCCTGGGTATTTT.

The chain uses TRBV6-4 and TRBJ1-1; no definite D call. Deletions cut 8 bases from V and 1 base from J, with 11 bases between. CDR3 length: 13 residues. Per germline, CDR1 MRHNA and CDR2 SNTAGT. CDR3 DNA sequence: TGTGCCAGCTCTATGGACTGGAACACTGAAGCTTTCTTT. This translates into CASSMDWNTEAFF.